This T cell receptor beta chain originates from a study of PD-1 blockade in classical Hodgkin lymphoma. Study-level background: Patients had nivolumab dosed at 3 mg/kg, delivered intravenously every 2 weeks.

Time point specified: cycle 4 day 1 (C4D1), after six to seven weeks of nivolumab. Patients all relapsed after autologous stem cell transplantation, and there was variation in brentuximab vedotin exposure. Patients showed best responses of complete response, partial response or progressive disease. This clone turned up a few times. The antigen is not known. Study-wide points: While CD8+ TCR diversity did not rise significantly by C4D1, CD4+ TCR diversity did. Repertoires differed for reasons still undefined, possibly disease activity or prior therapy.

Profiled with immunoSEQ multiplex PCR; TCRdb holds only in-frame clones, not every one. The sample records approximately 29,000 clones, approximately 80% being singletons. The germline V gene has CDR1 SNHLY and CDR2 FYNNEI. The CDR3 length is 13 residues. The germline V and J ends were trimmed by 6 bases and 7 bases, with 15 bases remaining between them. The specimen comprised peripheral blood mononuclear cells (PBMCs), sampled before the fourth cycle of nivolumab. The receptor was derived from a human donor with classical Hodgkin lymphoma. V gene TRBV2 combines with J gene TRBJ1-1, with D possibly TRBD1 on 6 matching bases. CDR3 sequence (DNA): TGTGCCAGCAGCCCCTTACCAGGGGATGAAGCTTTCTTT. This gives the protein CASSPLPGDEAFF.